A single sample gave rise to the 22 T cell receptor beta chains below, sequenced in a study of blood T cell repertoires in COVID-19. The method was immunoSEQ multiplex PCR; TCRdb's version includes in-frame clones alone and lacks a portion of them. Of more than 95,000 clones listed, approximately 80% were seen once; the top ten hold around 11%. Sequencing used peripheral blood. Receptors originate from a human donor in a cohort sampled during active COVID-19.

The rearrangement uses TRBV4-3 and TRBJ1-2; 11 nucleotides match TRBD1. Germline V gives CDR1 LGHNA, CDR2 YSLEER. The CDR3 runs to 16 residues. Trimming at V came to 0 bases and at J to 3 bases, leaving 3 bases not matched to a gene. CDR3 DNA sequence: TGCGCCAGCAGCCAAGACCCGGGACAGGGGGACTATGGCTACACCTTC. It is translated as CASSQDPGQGDYGYTF.

The chain joins TRBV5-4 to TRBJ1-1, with TRBD1 as a possible D gene (5 bases). The germline V gene encodes CDR1 SGHNT and CDR2 YYREEE (reference sequence). This CDR3 region has 16 residues. With 2 bases removed from V and 1 base from J, the gap between germline ends came to 15 bases. Written as DNA, the CDR3 is TGTGCCAGCAGCTTCGGTCCCCAGGGCGGGAACACTGAAGCTTTCTTT. This encodes CASSFGPQGGNTEAFF.

In its sample, this clone was seen a few times. This CDR3 is CAAGLGGLREKLFF. CDR3 nucleotide sequence: TGTGCCGCTGGGTTGGGGGGGCTGAGAGAAAAACTGTTTTTT. The rearrangement links TRBV28 to TRBJ1-4, with a tentative D call TRBD1 (6 bases). Germline CDR1 and CDR2: MDHEN and SYDVKM. The CDR3 runs 14 residues. The ends were cut back, 11 bases at V and 8 bases at J, with 21 bases in the middle.

The rearrangement links TRBV5-1 to TRBJ2-1; tentatively, D is TRBD2 (6 bases). The CDR3 consists of 14 residues. Trimming pared 4 bases from V and 3 bases from J, leaving 11 bases between. Germline-derived CDR1 and CDR2 are SGHRS and YFSETQ. The CDR3 region is CASSVTGVYNEQFF. Written as DNA, the CDR3 is TGCGCCAGCAGCGTAACGGGAGTCTACAATGAGCAGTTCTTC.

The rearrangement uses TRBV28 and TRBJ1-6; a weak D match, TRBD1 (5 bases). The germline V gene encodes CDR1 MDHEN and CDR2 SYDVKM. V was trimmed by 7 bases and J by 2 bases, leaving 12 bases between them. This CDR3 region has 15 residues. CDR3 residues: CASTRVDAYNSPLHF. The CDR3 coding sequence is TGTGCCAGCACCAGGGTAGACGCCTATAATTCACCCCTCCACTTT.

J is TRBJ2-3 and V is TRBV15; D ambiguous. CDR1 and CDR2 (germline): LNHNV, YYDKDF (reference sequence). Trimming left V 0 bases short and J 4 bases short, with 8 bases between. CDR3 length: 14 amino acids. The CDR3 sequence: CATSRDRFPDTQYF. The DNA of the CDR3 is TGTGCCACCAGCAGAGACAGGTTCCCAGATACGCAGTATTTT.

The CDR3 DNA sequence: TGTGCCAGCAGCATCCGGAGGCGCGAGCAGTACTTC. Its translation: CASSIRRREQYF. The V and J genes are TRBV27 and TRBJ2-7; possibly TRBD2 for D (5 bases). With 6 bases removed from V and 6 bases from J, the gap between germline ends came to 12 bases. From germline, CDR1 is MNHEY and CDR2 SMNVEV (reference sequence). CDR3 length equals 12 residues.

This clone was recorded only once. The chain links TRBV12-5 to TRBJ2-1, with D tentatively TRBD1 (6 bases). The V end was cut by 6 bases, the J end by 8 bases, with 14 bases between. The V gene's germline CDR1 is LGHNT and CDR2 FRNRAP. This CDR3 contains 13 residues. The chain's CDR3 is CASGLSQGYEQFF. DNA of the CDR3: TGTGCTAGTGGACTCTCACAGGGCTATGAGCAGTTCTTC. Using reference TRBV12-5 and TRBJ2-1 for the parts outside the CDR3, the full variable domain is DARVTQTPRHKVTEMGQEVTMRCQPILGHNTVFWYRQTMMQGLELLAYFRNRAPLDDSGMPKDRFSAEMPDATLATLKIQPSEPRDSAVYFCASGLSQGYEQFFGPGTRLTVL.

The gene calls are TRBV11-3 and TRBJ1-1; 10 positions match TRBD1. Unmatched junction bases numbered 4, after V lost 5 bases and J lost 10 bases. The germline V gene has CDR1 SGHNT and CDR2 YENEEA. The CDR3 spans 12 residues. The CDR3 sequence is CASSQRTGGAFF. Written as DNA, the CDR3 is TGTGCCAGCAGCCAGCGGACAGGGGGAGCTTTCTTT.

The chain is built from TRBV5-1 and TRBJ1-2; D is ambiguous. V was clipped by 5 bases and J by 0 bases, with 11 bases between them. This CDR3 spans 14 amino acids. From germline, CDR1 is SGHRS and CDR2 YFSETQ. CDR3 protein: CASRPSTSNYGYTF. CDR3 bases: TGCGCCAGCAGACCTTCTACTTCTAACTATGGCTACACCTTC.

The chain combines TRBV5-4 with TRBJ1-2, with 7 bases aligning to TRBD1. The V segment lost 0 bases and the J segment 8 bases; nucleotides outside the gene matches: 7. Germline assignment: CDR1 SGHNT and CDR2 YYREEE (reference sequence). This CDR3 has 14 residues. The CDR3 here is CASSLVRQGGGYTF. The DNA for the CDR3 is TGTGCCAGCAGCTTGGTCCGCCAGGGGGGCGGCTACACCTTC.

This sequence joins TRBV18 and TRBJ2-7, with no clear D. Germline V lookup: CDR1 KGHSH, CDR2 LQKENI. Trimming left V 2 bases short and J 7 bases short, with 15 bases between. CDR3 length equals 14 residues. Here the CDR3 reads CASSPSYYMREQYF. DNA for the CDR3: TGTGCCAGCTCACCATCCTATTACATGCGGGAGCAGTACTTC.

The chain joins TRBV29-1 to TRBJ1-1, with TRBD1 as a possible D gene (6 bases). The CDR3 runs 14 residues. Between the trimmed V and J ends, which lost 7 bases and 1 base, there was a span of 16 bases. The V gene's germline CDR1 is SQVTM and CDR2 ANQGSEA. For the CDR3, the DNA is TGCAGCGCCAAGGTCAGGGGACCGAACACTGAAGCTTTCTTT. It yields the protein CSAKVRGPNTEAFF.

The chain has TRBV28 and TRBJ2-2, with no clear D. CDR3 length: 13 residues. In germline, CDR1 is MDHEN, CDR2 SYDVKM. Trimming shortened V by 1 base and J by 3 bases, and 3 bases separated the two germline ends. CDR3 in amino acids: CASSLSHTGELFF. CDR3 nucleotide sequence: TGTGCCAGCAGTTTATCTCACACCGGGGAGCTGTTTTTT.

The J gene is TRBJ1-3, the V gene TRBV9, with 7 bases lining up with TRBD1. Germline CDR1 reads SGDLS; CDR2 reads YYNGEE. J was trimmed by 2 bases and V by 3 bases; bases with no gene match: 8. This CDR3 contains 16 residues. CDR3 sequence: CASSATGTDPGNTIYF. The CDR3 nucleotides read TGTGCCAGCAGCGCCACCGGGACAGATCCTGGAAACACCATATATTTT.

The chain links TRBV7-3 to TRBJ1-1; 8 bases agree with TRBD1. The length of the CDR3 is 15 residues. Germline V gene sequence: CDR1 SGHTA, CDR2 FQGTGA. Trimming at V came to 5 bases and at J to 4 bases, leaving 9 bases not matched to a gene. The CDR3 region has the DNA TGTGCCAGCAGCCCTCGGACAGGGTCTCTCACTGAAGCTTTCTTT. It is translated as CASSPRTGSLTEAFF.

V usage is TRBV27 and J usage is TRBJ2-5; tentative D call: TRBD2 (5 bases). Germline assignment: CDR1 MNHEY and CDR2 SMNVEV (reference sequence). This CDR3 has 12 amino acids. Trimming removed 8 bases from V and 9 bases from J, with 16 bases in between. CDR3 loop: CASFSSRRAQYF. The DNA for the CDR3 is TGTGCCAGCTTCTCTTCCCGGCGGGCCCAGTACTTC.

The rearrangement joins TRBV5-3 to TRBJ2-7, with 7 bases aligning to TRBD1. TRBV5-3 is classed as an ORF, of uncertain function. With 3 bases clipped from V and 0 bases from J, the junction kept 12 bases outside the gene matches. There are 17 residues in the CDR3. The CDR3 DNA follows: TGTGCCAGAAGCTACACCGGGACAGTGAAAAACTCCTACGAGCAGTACTTC. Translated: CARSYTGTVKNSYEQYF.

The chain uses TRBV27 and TRBJ1-2, with 8 bases fitting TRBD1. CDR3 length equals 13 residues. With 6 bases clipped from V and 8 bases from J, the junction kept 8 bases outside the gene matches. CDR1 and CDR2 from the germline V gene are MNHEY and SMNVEV (reference sequence). CDR3 sequence (DNA): TGTGCCAGCAGAATGCAGGGGGCGCGAGGCTACACCTTC. Translating gives CASRMQGARGYTF.

This clone was counted once. The J gene is TRBJ2-7, the V gene TRBV4-1; a possible D gene is TRBD1 (6 bases). The germline V and J ends were trimmed by 4 bases and 4 bases, with 17 bases remaining between them. The CDR3 runs 15 residues. Germline V lookup: CDR1 MGHRA, CDR2 YSYEKL. The CDR3 sequence: CASSPSTNTGYEQYF. The CDR3 DNA sequence: TGCGCCAGCAGCCCCTCCACAAATACAGGGTACGAGCAGTACTTC.

In this sample, this clone turned up a few times. This rearrangement joins TRBV15 to TRBJ1-2; 9 bases map to TRBD1. This CDR3 is 14 amino acids long. Trimming removed 9 bases from V and 8 bases from J; junction bases left unmatched: 13. The germline V gene encodes CDR1 LNHNV and CDR2 YYDKDF (reference sequence). The CDR3 sequence is CATEHKQGAKGYTF. In nucleotides, the CDR3 is TGTGCCACAGAGCACAAACAGGGGGCGAAGGGCTACACCTTC.

This clone was seen a few times. The CDR3 here is CASSLARGRYNEQFF. The CDR3 region has the DNA TGTGCCAGCAGCTTAGCGAGGGGGCGTTACAATGAGCAGTTCTTC. V is TRBV7-2 and J is TRBJ2-1; 7 bases map to TRBD1. The CDR3 sequence is 15 residues long. Per germline, CDR1 SGHTA and CDR2 FQGNSA. V shed 0 bases and J 4 bases; nucleotides not matched to a gene: 3. Together with reference TRBV7-2 and TRBJ2-1, the CDR3 gives the full variable domain: GAGVSQSPSNKVTEKGKDVELRCDPISGHTALYWYRQSLGQGLEFLIYFQGNSAPDKSGLPSDRFSAERTGGSVSTLTIQRTQQEDSAVYLCASSLARGRYNEQFFGPGTRLTVL.